A selection of T cell receptor beta chains follows, all from one sample in a study of chemoradiotherapy in HPV16-positive cancers. Assay used: immunoSEQ multiplex PCR; TCRdb lists only in-frame clones, some missing. The sample has 25,000 to 30,000 clones; 93% are singletons. The input for sequencing was blood, taken from a patient who underwent chemoradiotherapy. These receptors were obtained from a human donor with HPV-associated anogenital cancer. The CDR3 runs from the conserved cysteine through the conserved F or W. D genes are given only for firm matches. Only some rows state a clone size, as once, few, many or a class for expanded clones.

V	D	J	size	CDR3	DNA
TRBV9	NA	TRBJ1-1	NA	CASSVGMNTEAFF	TGTGCCAGCAGCGTAGGAATGAACACTGAAGCTTTCTTT
TRBV6-4	TRBD1	TRBJ2-3	NA	CASSAGGGTDTQYF	TGTGCCAGCAGTGCAGGGGGTGGCACAGATACGCAGTATTTT
TRBV5-5	TRBD2	TRBJ2-7	NA	CASSLGGTSPYEQYF	TGTGCCAGCAGCTTGGGAGGGACTAGCCCGTACGAGCAGTACTTC
TRBV7-9	NA	TRBJ2-6	NA	CASGGAWGANVLTF	TGTGCCAGCGGTGGGGCTTGGGGGGCCAACGTCCTGACTTTC
TRBV5-1	TRBD1	TRBJ2-1	NA	CASSYGTGRVNEQFF	TGCGCCAGCAGCTACGGGACAGGGAGAGTTAATGAGCAGTTCTTC
TRBV20-1	NA	TRBJ2-1	NA	CSAPSYNEQFF	TGCAGTGCACCTTCATACAATGAGCAGTTCTTC
TRBV30	TRBD2	TRBJ2-1	NA	CAWSVAGGASSYNEQFF	TGTGCCTGGAGTGTAGCCGGGGGGGCTAGTTCCTACAATGAGCAGTTCTTC
TRBV11-2	TRBD1	TRBJ1-2	NA	CASSPIGTRQGAGGYTF	TGTGCCAGCAGCCCAATTGGGACCCGACAGGGGGCCGGCGGCTACACCTTC
TRBV19	TRBD2	TRBJ2-5	NA	CASSMGLAGGRETQYF	TGTGCCAGTAGTATGGGACTAGCGGGAGGTCGGGAGACCCAGTACTTC
TRBV7-2	TRBD1	TRBJ2-1	NA	CASSLGWGQGSGVEDEQFF	TGTGCCAGCAGCTTAGGGTGGGGACAGGGGAGCGGTGTTGAGGATGAGCAGTTCTTC
TRBV9	NA	TRBJ1-2	NA	CASSVGRKNYGYTF	TGTGCCAGCAGCGTTGGCAGAAAGAACTATGGCTACACCTTC
TRBV2	TRBD2	TRBJ2-3	NA	CASTGTSGGYTDTQYF	TGTGCCAGCACGGGGACTAGCGGGGGGTACACAGATACGCAGTATTTT
TRBV19	NA	TRBJ1-1	once	CASNSGAAEAFF	TGTGCCAGTAACTCAGGAGCCGCTGAAGCTTTCTTT
TRBV5-4	TRBD2	TRBJ2-7	NA	CASSLVRLAGLTYEQYF	TGTGCCAGCAGCTTGGTTAGGCTAGCGGGACTAACCTACGAGCAGTACTTC
TRBV7-9	NA	TRBJ1-3	NA	CANSWGPQVSSGNTIYF	TGTGCCAACTCGTGGGGACCACAGGTCAGCTCTGGAAACACCATATATTTT
TRBV29-1	NA	TRBJ1-5	NA	CSVEDRFSNQPQHF	TGCAGCGTTGAAGATCGGTTCAGCAATCAGCCCCAGCATTTT
TRBV18	NA	TRBJ2-4	NA	CASSPGRESNIQYF	TGTGCCAGCTCACCCGGGAGAGAGTCAAACATTCAGTACTTC
TRBV5-5	NA	TRBJ1-2	NA	CASSLAGSTNYGYTF	TGTGCCAGCAGCTTGGCGGGGTCCACTAACTATGGCTACACCTTC
TRBV28	NA	TRBJ1-2	NA	CASVPPSGAYGYTF	TGTGCCAGCGTACCTCCCTCAGGGGCCTATGGCTACACCTTC
TRBV5-6	TRBD2	TRBJ2-1	NA	CASSPTSGGARNEQFF	TGTGCCAGCAGCCCGACTAGCGGGGGGGCTCGGAATGAGCAGTTCTTC
TRBV5-1	TRBD2	TRBJ2-7	NA	CASSPLAGSSYEQYF	TGCGCCAGCAGCCCACTAGCGGGGAGTTCCTACGAGCAGTACTTC
TRBV19	TRBD1	TRBJ1-2	NA	CASSLGQGWDYGYTF	TGTGCCAGTAGTCTTGGACAGGGTTGGGACTATGGCTACACCTTC
TRBV19	TRBD2	TRBJ2-1	NA	CASSRLAGGYNEQFF	TGTGCCAGTAGTAGGCTAGCGGGAGGGTACAATGAGCAGTTCTTC
TRBV5-6	TRBD1	TRBJ2-7	NA	CASSTRTGRNYEQYF	TGTGCCAGCAGCACCCGGACAGGGAGAAACTACGAGCAGTACTTC
TRBV10-3	NA	TRBJ2-5	NA	CAISEFGYSPQETQYF	TGTGCCATCAGTGAGTTCGGGTACAGCCCGCAAGAGACCCAGTACTTC
TRBV4-2	NA	TRBJ2-1	NA	CASSLAGLNNEQFF	TGTGCCAGCAGCTTGGCGGGACTGAACAATGAGCAGTTCTTC
TRBV6-6	NA	TRBJ1-3	NA	CASSPGLGNTIYF	TGTGCCAGCAGTCCGGGGCTAGGGAACACCATATATTTT
TRBV19	TRBD2	TRBJ2-7	NA	CASSIASGGEGSYEQYF	TGTGCCAGTAGTATAGCCTCGGGGGGTGAAGGCAGCTACGAGCAGTACTTC
TRBV6-6	TRBD2	TRBJ2-5	NA	CASSYRQRGETQYF	TGTGCCAGCAGTTATAGGCAGCGGGGGGAGACCCAGTACTTC
TRBV11-1	TRBD1	TRBJ2-1	NA	CASSLGDSSYNEQFF	TGTGCCAGCAGCTTGGGGGACAGCAGCTACAATGAGCAGTTCTTC
TRBV7-9	NA	TRBJ1-2	NA	CASRGGSNGYTF	TGTGCCAGCAGAGGGGGGAGTAATGGCTACACCTTC
TRBV18	NA	TRBJ1-2	NA	CASSPISDTSYGYTF	TGTGCCAGCTCACCGATCTCCGACACCAGCTATGGCTACACCTTC
TRBV5-5	NA	TRBJ2-2	NA	CASSLLVAANTGELFF	TGTGCCAGCAGCTTGCTGGTGGCCGCGAACACCGGGGAGCTGTTTTTT
TRBV19	TRBD2	TRBJ2-3	NA	CASSTASGGAGYTQYF	TGTGCCAGTAGCACGGCTAGCGGGGGGGCCGGGTATACGCAGTATTTT
TRBV4-3	TRBD1	TRBJ2-5	NA	CASSRDRGETQYF	TGCGCCAGCAGCCGGGACAGGGGAGAGACCCAGTACTTC
TRBV13	TRBD1	TRBJ1-3	NA	CASSLRALTGGELTGNTIYF	TGTGCCAGCAGCTTAAGAGCCCTGACAGGGGGAGAGCTTACTGGAAACACCATATATTTT
TRBV10-3	NA	TRBJ2-1	once	CAISAEGLDSYNEQFF	TGTGCCATCAGCGCCGAAGGACTGGACTCCTACAATGAGCAGTTCTTC
TRBV29-1	TRBD2	TRBJ2-3	NA	CSAKLAGGPDTQYF	TGCAGCGCGAAACTAGCGGGAGGGCCAGATACGCAGTATTTT
TRBV29-1	NA	TRBJ2-7	NA	CSAKPRDSPLSKQYF	TGCAGCGCTAAGCCCCGGGACTCACCGCTTAGCAAGCAGTACTTC
TRBV4-2	NA	TRBJ2-3	NA	CASSQKAEAATDTQYF	TGTGCCAGCAGCCAAAAAGCTGAAGCGGCTACAGATACGCAGTATTTT
TRBV5-1	TRBD2	TRBJ2-1	NA	CASSLRVAGGPGRKNEQFF	TGCGCCAGCAGCTTGAGGGTAGCGGGAGGGCCGGGTCGGAAGAATGAGCAGTTCTTC
TRBV7-7	NA	TRBJ2-5	NA	CASSLGVEETQYF	TGTGCTAGCAGCTTAGGCGTTGAAGAGACCCAGTACTTC
TRBV2	NA	TRBJ1-1	NA	CASSEVWGRTEAFF	TGTGCCAGCAGTGAGGTGTGGGGCAGGACTGAAGCTTTCTTT
TRBV28	NA	TRBJ1-5	once	CASSPTGLGGDQPQHF	TGTGCCAGCAGTCCCACGGGGCTGGGAGGTGATCAGCCCCAGCATTTT
TRBV2	TRBD1	TRBJ2-5	NA	CASATGEETQYF	TGTGCCAGCGCCACAGGGGAAGAGACCCAGTACTTC
TRBV11-2	NA	TRBJ2-7	NA	CASSLDNGKPYEQYF	TGTGCCAGCAGCTTAGATAACGGGAAGCCCTACGAGCAGTACTTC
TRBV18	NA	TRBJ2-7	NA	CASSPPGLYRGNEQYF	TGTGCCAGCTCACCACCCGGTCTTTACAGAGGCAACGAGCAGTACTTC
TRBV5-3	NA	TRBJ1-5	NA	CARSLQVDNQPQHF	TGTGCCAGAAGTCTACAGGTGGACAATCAGCCCCAGCATTTT
TRBV7-9	NA	TRBJ1-2	NA	CASSSAGTPVNYGYTF	TGTGCCAGCAGCTCCGCCGGGACGCCGGTTAACTATGGCTACACCTTC